The present T cell receptor beta chain was sequenced within a study of T cells in Graves' hyperthyroidism and ophthalmopathy. Amplification targeted TCR beta CDR3 regions from RNA transcripts. A set of HTBI primers served as the primers for a first-round RT-PCR of the TCR CDR3. TCRdb analysed the multiplex PCR reads with MiXCR anew, one entry per CDR3 protein. The table lists over 650,000 distinct CDR3 sequences, about 45% of them singletons. About this clonotype itself: Its target is unknown. Its ends do not fully match the called genes, so a read error is possible.

A patient was excluded if there was uncontrolled infection, other autoimmune disease, pregnancy or lactation. Orbital computed tomography, thyroid ultrasound, serum thyroxine and TRAb, and clinical symptoms together informed the diagnoses. Germline CDR1 and CDR2: DFQATT and SNEGSKA (reference sequence). The CDR3 consists of 15 residues. Whole-study findings and limits: Also found in blood were most expanded thyroid clonotypes above 0.001. Ophthalmopathy onset followed model prediction by a median about seven months.

The chain links TRBV20-1 to TRBJ1-6; 10 positions match TRBD1. The receptor comes from an adult man with Graves' disease, either hyperthyroidism or ophthalmopathy (not recorded which). Sequences were obtained from peripheral blood or thyroid tissue (not recorded which). CDR3 sequence: CSARDPGQGNSPLYF. The CDR3 coding sequence is TGCAGTGCTAGAGATCCGGGACAGGGGAATTCACCCCTCTACTTT.